This T cell receptor beta chain was identified in a study of cytomegalovirus exposure and HLA in healthy donors. The germline V gene encodes CDR1 SEHNR and CDR2 FQNEAQ (reference sequence). V dropped 1 base and J dropped 4; count of bases not matched to a gene: 5. This CDR3 spans 15 amino acids. Study-wide points: As a later analysis showed, several of the most significant clusters appeared to be linked to common viral pathogens. Earlier analysis found most TCR beta V segments productive about 90% or about 30% of the time.

Remarks on this clone: Its antigen is currently unknown.

The PCR contained 60 Vbeta and 13 Jbeta primers. Authors' analysis steps: Roughly 11 million shared chains were among approximately 87 million unique TCR beta chains counted in a later analysis. Clones were sequenced by immunoSEQ multiplex PCR, and TCRdb holds only the in-frame ones, with some missing. V and J calls and clone size are as listed in that table; D and trimming were resolved from the DNA. The profile covers 140,000 to 150,000 clones, with 77% appearing a single time and approximately 3.8% taken by the ten largest. Sample: PBMCs. This clonotype originated in a male donor in good health and CMV-seronegative. The chain couples TRBV7-9 to TRBJ1-2, with 8 bases fitting TRBD1. CDR3 DNA sequence: TGTGCCAGCAGCTTAGTCGGGACAGGCCCCTATGGCTACACCTTC. Encoded protein: CASSLVGTGPYGYTF.